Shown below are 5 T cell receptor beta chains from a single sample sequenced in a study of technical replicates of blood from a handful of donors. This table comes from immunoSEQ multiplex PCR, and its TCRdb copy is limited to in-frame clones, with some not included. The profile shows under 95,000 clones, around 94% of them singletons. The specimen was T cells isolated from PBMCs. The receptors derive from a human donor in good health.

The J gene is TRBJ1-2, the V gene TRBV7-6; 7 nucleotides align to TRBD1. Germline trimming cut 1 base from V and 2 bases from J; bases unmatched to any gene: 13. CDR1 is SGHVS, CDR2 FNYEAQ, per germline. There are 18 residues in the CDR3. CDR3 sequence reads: CASSLVSSRGTANYGYTF. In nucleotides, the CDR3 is TGTGCCAGCAGCTTAGTTTCTTCTCGAGGGACAGCGAACTATGGCTACACCTTC.

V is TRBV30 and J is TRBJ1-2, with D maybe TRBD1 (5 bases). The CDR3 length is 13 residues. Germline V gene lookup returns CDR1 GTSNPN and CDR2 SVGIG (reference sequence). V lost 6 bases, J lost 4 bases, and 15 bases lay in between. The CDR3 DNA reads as TGTGCCTGTACCCCGGGGGGGTCCTATGGCTACACCTTC. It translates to CACTPGGSYGYTF.

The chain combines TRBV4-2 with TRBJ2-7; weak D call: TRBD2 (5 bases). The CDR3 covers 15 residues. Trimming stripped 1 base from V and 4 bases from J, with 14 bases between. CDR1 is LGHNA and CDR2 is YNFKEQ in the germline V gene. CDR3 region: CASSQGPDQRYEQYF. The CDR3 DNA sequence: TGTGCCAGCAGCCAAGGGCCTGATCAGCGGTACGAGCAGTACTTC.

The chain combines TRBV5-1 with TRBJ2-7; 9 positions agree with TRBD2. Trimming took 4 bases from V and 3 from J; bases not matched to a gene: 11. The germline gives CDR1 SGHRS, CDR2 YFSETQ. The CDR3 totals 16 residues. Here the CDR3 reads CASSPQGAGGIYEQYF. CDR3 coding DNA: TGCGCCAGCAGCCCCCAGGGAGCGGGAGGTATCTACGAGCAGTACTTC.

This CDR3 reads CASTNQGGELFF. Here the CDR3 DNA reads TGTGCCAGCACTAATCAGGGCGGGGAGCTGTTTTTT. The V gene is TRBV6-5, the J gene TRBJ2-2; weak D call: TRBD1 (5 bases). The V gene's germline CDR1 is MNHEY and CDR2 SVGAGI. The V and J ends lost 7 bases and 7 bases respectively, with 10 bases between them. This CDR3 comprises 12 residues.